This TCR beta chain emerged from a study of OX40 agonist ivuxolimab in advanced cancers. Study information: Given to patients was ivuxolimab, an agonistic anti-OX40 (CD134) antibody.

CDR3 size: 14 residues. V lost 5 bases and J lost 2; bases outside the gene matches: 5. The germline gives CDR1 SGHVS, CDR2 FQNEAQ. Produced via immunoSEQ multiplex PCR; TCRdb's table is partial and in-frame only. This sample has about 73,000 clones, with 75% to 95% found just once. The study, taken as a whole, reports: Low normalized T-cell clonal expansion was also seen in some nonresponders. Dosing at 0.1 to 3.0 mg/kg was accompanied by clonal expansion of CD4+ and CD8+ blood T cells by week 6.

As for this clone: Its target is unknown.

The receptor was derived from an adult with an advanced solid tumor such as melanoma, head and neck, liver or kidney cancer. The source material was CD4+ or CD8+ T cells sorted from blood, sampled in a trial of the OX40 agonist ivuxolimab. V gene TRBV7-8 combines with J gene TRBJ2-5; 7 bases match TRBD1. CDR3 residues: CASSVTGKQETQYF. As DNA, the CDR3 is TGTGCCAGCAGCGTGACAGGGAAACAAGAGACCCAGTACTTC.